This T cell receptor (beta chain) was identified in a study of T-cell memory formation after mild COVID-19. Whole-study context: TCR clustering was largely donor specific.

This clonotype was seen a handful of times. Germline V gene sequence: CDR1 SNHLY, CDR2 FYNNEI. The V gene lost 2 bases and the J gene lost 2 bases, with 9 bases spanning the gap. The CDR3 totals 14 residues. After 5'RACE with constant-segment primers, TCR alpha and TCR beta cDNA libraries carrying sample barcodes and UMIs were obtained. TCRdb itself ran the 5' RACE reads through MiXCR, one entry per CDR3 protein. Of 200,000 or so distinct CDR3 sequences in the sample, around 16% are singletons; the top ten hold 2% to 2.5%. The sequenced material came from PBMCs or a T cell subset sorted from them (not recorded which). V and J are TRBV2 and TRBJ2-5; D is unclear. The sequence derives from an adult woman who had mild COVID-19 (a few samples of this study predate the infection). Cell type and time point are not known. CDR3 region: CASSEQRQQETQYF. The CDR3 DNA sequence: TGTGCCAGCAGTGAACAGAGGCAGCAAGAGACCCAGTACTTC.